A selection of T cell receptor beta chains follows, all from one sample in a study of Graves' ophthalmopathy and Graves' hyperthyroidism. TCRdb recomputed calls from the multiplex PCR reads with MiXCR, one row per CDR3 protein. In the table there are about 740,000 distinct CDR3 sequences, roughly 40% of which are singletons. Source material: peripheral blood. The receptors were sampled from an adult man with Graves' ophthalmopathy. The CDR3 runs from the conserved cysteine through the conserved F or W. The D gene is left open where the match is weak. Part of the rows lack a size; the others show once, few, many or a class for expanded clones.

CDR3nt: TGTGCCAGCACCAAACGGGACAGGGGGTACACCGGGGAGCTGTTTTTT; CDR3aa: CASTKRDRGYTGELFF; d_gene: TRBD1; v_gene: TRBV7-9; abundance: -; j_gene: TRBJ2-2
CDR3nt: TGTGCCAGCAGTTTCACGGACAGGGTTAATTCACCCCTCCACTTT; CDR3aa: CASSFTDRVNSPLHF; d_gene: TRBD1; v_gene: TRBV2; abundance: -; j_gene: TRBJ1-6
CDR3nt: TGTGCCAGCAGCTTCGGACCGGCCTCCTACGAGCAGTACTTC; CDR3aa: CASSFGPASYEQYF; d_gene: -; v_gene: TRBV7-9; abundance: many; j_gene: TRBJ2-7
CDR3nt: TGTGCCAGCAGTCTCACAGGACTTAGCAATCAGCCCCAGCATTTT; CDR3aa: CASSLTGLSNQPQHF; d_gene: -; v_gene: TRBV24-1; abundance: many; j_gene: TRBJ1-5
CDR3nt: TGTGCCACCAGCAGAGATCTTGGGACTAGCGTTAGCGAGCAGTACTTC; CDR3aa: CATSRDLGTSVSEQYF; d_gene: TRBD2; v_gene: TRBV15; abundance: many; j_gene: TRBJ2-7
CDR3nt: TGTGCCAGCAGCTTGTCGGGACTAGCTTACGAGCAGTACTTC; CDR3aa: CASSLSGLAYEQYF; d_gene: TRBD2; v_gene: TRBV5-4; abundance: -; j_gene: TRBJ2-7
CDR3nt: TGTGCCAGCAGCTTTTCTGATTATCAGCCCCAGCATTTT; CDR3aa: CASSFSDYQPQHF; d_gene: -; v_gene: TRBV7-2; abundance: many; j_gene: TRBJ1-5
CDR3nt: TGTGCCAGCAGTTCCTATACAGGGTACGATGAGACCCAGTACTTC; CDR3aa: CASSSYTGYDETQYF; d_gene: -; v_gene: TRBV2; abundance: few; j_gene: TRBJ2-5
CDR3nt: TGCGCCAGCCGCGGGACTAGCGGGAGGGCCTCCGAGCAGTACTTC; CDR3aa: CASRGTSGRASEQYF; d_gene: TRBD2; v_gene: TRBV5-1; abundance: -; j_gene: TRBJ2-7
CDR3nt: TGTGCCAGCAACGGGGCGAGCTCCTATAATTCACCCCTCCACTTT; CDR3aa: CASNGASSYNSPLHF; d_gene: -; v_gene: TRBV6-5; abundance: -; j_gene: TRBJ1-6
CDR3nt: TGTGCCAGCAGAGAACAGGGCCGGAACACTGAAGCTTTCTTT; CDR3aa: CASREQGRNTEAFF; d_gene: -; v_gene: TRBV5-6; abundance: -; j_gene: TRBJ1-1
CDR3nt: TGTGCCACCAGCAGTTACTCGGGGCAGGGGGCGTCACCTGGGGCCAACGTCCTGACTTTC; CDR3aa: CATSSYSGQGASPGANVLTF; d_gene: TRBD1; v_gene: TRBV15; abundance: -; j_gene: TRBJ2-6
CDR3nt: TGTGCCAGTAGTATCCGGACAGGAACTAACTATGGCTACACCTTC; CDR3aa: CASSIRTGTNYGYTF; d_gene: TRBD1; v_gene: TRBV19; abundance: many; j_gene: TRBJ1-2